This TCR beta chain was captured in a study of blood T cells in healthy people across ages. Alongside a J-beta primer mix, a sample-barcoded 5' primer served in a second PCR lasting about 7 to 12 cycles. MiXCR, run by TCRdb on the 5' RACE reads, gives a single entry per CDR3 protein. The data show some 930,000 distinct CDR3 sequences, about 29% seen once. Total RNA, at least 6 micrograms per sample, came from PBMCs. After removal of 5 bases from V and 9 bases from J, the junction contained 15 bases not matched to a gene. Germline CDR1 is MNHNY and CDR2 is SVGAGI (reference sequence). This CDR3 has 16 residues. A further study also used this sample, focusing on T cells of mothers and their children. As that study records: More than 5 children and their three healthy Caucasian mothers were the donors. Over 8 million TCR beta CDR3 reads were obtained from each mother, and approximately 3 million from each child. None of the identified T cell clones proved to be persistent microchimeric clones.

The gene calls are TRBV6-6 and TRBJ1-5; 8 bases line up with TRBD1. The source is a woman aged 40-49 years in good health. The sequencing input was blood. CDR3 in amino acids: CASSTSGTGGDLPQHF. DNA for the CDR3: TGTGCCAGCAGTACCTCCGGGACAGGAGGAGACCTGCCCCAGCATTTT.